These T cell receptor beta chains were read from a single sample in a study of T cell repertoires in cytomegalovirus infection. Each CDR3 protein is one row after TCRdb ran MiXCR on the reads. The table shows about 700,000 distinct CDR3 sequences, with 30% to 35% occurring only once. Antigen specificity for these receptors is unknown. The source material was cultured PBMCs, sampled from culture after CMV antigen stimulation. The source is a human donor in good health (CMV status not recorded). Some clones in this sample may be carry-over from other donors' samples. The CDR3 runs from the conserved cysteine through the conserved F or W. The order of the fields is V gene, D gene, J gene, clone size, CDR3 protein, CDR3 DNA. A D gene is named only where the DNA matches it firmly. The size field is filled for only some rows; it gives once, few, many or a size class.

v_call: TRBV11-2; d_call: NA; j_call: TRBJ2-4; clone_size: NA; cdr3_aa: CASSPSRRSDIQYF; cdr3_nt: TGTGCCAGCAGCCCCAGCCGCCGGTCGGACATTCAGTACTTC
v_call: TRBV6-4; d_call: NA; j_call: TRBJ1-1; clone_size: NA; cdr3_aa: CASSDTAGTEAFF; cdr3_nt: TGTGCCAGCAGTGACACGGCAGGCACTGAAGCTTTCTTT
v_call: TRBV6-6; d_call: NA; j_call: TRBJ2-7; clone_size: NA; cdr3_aa: CASSYSIPGGVDEQYF; cdr3_nt: TGTGCCAGCAGTTACTCGATTCCCGGGGGCGTCGACGAGCAGTACTTC
v_call: TRBV10-3; d_call: NA; j_call: TRBJ1-1; clone_size: NA; cdr3_aa: CAISESFGADTEAFF; cdr3_nt: TGTGCCATCAGTGAGTCTTTTGGGGCGGACACTGAAGCTTTCTTT
v_call: TRBV7-2; d_call: NA; j_call: TRBJ2-5; clone_size: many; cdr3_aa: CASSRRTETQYF; cdr3_nt: TGTGCCAGCAGCCGAAGGACGGAGACCCAGTACTTC
v_call: TRBV25-1; d_call: NA; j_call: TRBJ1-4; clone_size: NA; cdr3_aa: CASSVRAGPYEKLFF; cdr3_nt: TGTGCCAGCAGTGTCCGAGCAGGGCCCTACGAAAAACTGTTTTTT
v_call: TRBV5-1; d_call: NA; j_call: TRBJ2-1; clone_size: NA; cdr3_aa: CASSLEFGEQFF; cdr3_nt: TGCGCCAGCAGCTTGGAGTTTGGTGAGCAGTTCTTC
v_call: TRBV6-1; d_call: NA; j_call: TRBJ2-7; clone_size: NA; cdr3_aa: CASSERRRESEQYF; cdr3_nt: TGTGCCAGCAGTGAACGGCGTAGGGAATCCGAGCAGTACTTC
v_call: TRBV29-1; d_call: TRBD2; j_call: TRBJ2-1; clone_size: NA; cdr3_aa: CSVGTSGYNEQFF; cdr3_nt: TGCAGCGTCGGGACTAGCGGCTACAATGAGCAGTTCTTC
v_call: TRBV20-1; d_call: TRBD2; j_call: TRBJ2-3; clone_size: NA; cdr3_aa: CSASGLAGGPADTQYF; cdr3_nt: TGCAGTGCTAGTGGGCTAGCGGGAGGGCCAGCAGATACGCAGTATTTT
v_call: TRBV20-1; d_call: TRBD2; j_call: TRBJ2-1; clone_size: NA; cdr3_aa: CSARDPIAGGPDEQFF; cdr3_nt: TGCAGTGCTAGAGATCCAATAGCGGGAGGGCCCGATGAGCAGTTCTTC
v_call: TRBV6-2/TRBV6-3; d_call: TRBD1; j_call: TRBJ2-1; clone_size: NA; cdr3_aa: CASTTPGQGRSSEQFF; cdr3_nt: TGTGCCAGCACCACCCCCGGACAGGGCCGTTCGAGTGAGCAGTTCTTC
v_call: TRBV5-5; d_call: NA; j_call: TRBJ1-2; clone_size: NA; cdr3_aa: CASSESRSYGYTF; cdr3_nt: TGTGCCAGCAGCGAGAGCCGGAGCTATGGCTACACCTTC
v_call: TRBV2; d_call: TRBD2; j_call: TRBJ2-7; clone_size: NA; cdr3_aa: CASSAARELPYEQYF; cdr3_nt: TGTGCCAGCAGTGCCGCGCGGGAGTTACCCTACGAGCAGTACTTC
v_call: TRBV20-1; d_call: TRBD2; j_call: TRBJ2-3; clone_size: once; cdr3_aa: CSARRTSGADTQYF; cdr3_nt: TGCAGTGCTAGAAGGACTAGTGGCGCAGATACGCAGTATTTT
v_call: TRBV4-1; d_call: TRBD1; j_call: TRBJ1-2; clone_size: few; cdr3_aa: CASSQTGQGWIYGYTF; cdr3_nt: TGCGCCAGCAGCCAAACCGGACAGGGGTGGATTTATGGCTACACCTTC
v_call: TRBV11-2; d_call: TRBD2; j_call: TRBJ2-7; clone_size: few; cdr3_aa: CASSVGLQQYEQYF; cdr3_nt: TGTGCCAGCAGCGTGGGACTACAACAGTACGAGCAGTACTTC
v_call: TRBV2; d_call: NA; j_call: TRBJ1-1; clone_size: NA; cdr3_aa: CASSVKSEAFF; cdr3_nt: TGTGCCAGCAGTGTTAAATCTGAAGCTTTCTTT
v_call: TRBV5-8; d_call: NA; j_call: TRBJ2-1; clone_size: NA; cdr3_aa: CASSTPGLNNEQFF; cdr3_nt: TGTGCCAGCAGCACACCGGGCCTTAACAATGAGCAGTTCTTC
v_call: TRBV20-1; d_call: NA; j_call: TRBJ2-5; clone_size: few; cdr3_aa: CSVSPGTEETQYF; cdr3_nt: TGCAGTGTCTCCCCGGGGACGGAAGAGACCCAGTACTTC
v_call: TRBV7-6; d_call: NA; j_call: TRBJ1-1; clone_size: NA; cdr3_aa: CASSCGLLPSSMNTEAFF; cdr3_nt: TGTGCCAGCAGCTGCGGACTCCTGCCCAGCTCAATGAACACTGAAGCTTTCTTT
v_call: TRBV7-2; d_call: NA; j_call: TRBJ2-5; clone_size: few; cdr3_aa: CASRQTETQYF; cdr3_nt: TGTGCCAGCAGGCAAACAGAGACCCAGTACTTC
v_call: TRBV2; d_call: NA; j_call: TRBJ1-5; clone_size: NA; cdr3_aa: CASSLQGQAQPQHF; cdr3_nt: TGTGCCAGCAGTTTACAGGGTCAGGCTCAGCCCCAGCATTTT
v_call: TRBV10-2; d_call: NA; j_call: TRBJ2-3; clone_size: NA; cdr3_aa: CASALWGETGTQYF; cdr3_nt: TGCGCCAGCGCTTTGTGGGGAGAGACGGGGACGCAGTATTTT
v_call: TRBV27; d_call: NA; j_call: TRBJ2-7; clone_size: few; cdr3_aa: CASSLAGGRFDEQYF; cdr3_nt: TGTGCCAGCAGTTTAGCCGGGGGCCGATTCGACGAGCAGTACTTC
v_call: TRBV2; d_call: TRBD1; j_call: TRBJ2-7; clone_size: NA; cdr3_aa: CASRDRASPGEQYF; cdr3_nt: TGTGCCAGCAGGGACAGGGCTTCGCCGGGCGAGCAGTACTTC
v_call: TRBV6-5; d_call: NA; j_call: TRBJ2-7; clone_size: many; cdr3_aa: CASSYKYPAGQRAYEQYF; cdr3_nt: TGTGCCAGCAGTTACAAATACCCGGCGGGACAGAGAGCCTACGAGCAGTACTTC
v_call: TRBV7-8; d_call: NA; j_call: TRBJ1-5; clone_size: NA; cdr3_aa: CASSESSRGVGNQPQHF; cdr3_nt: TGTGCCAGCAGCGAATCAAGTCGAGGGGTGGGCAATCAGCCCCAGCATTTT